This section outlines one T cell receptor beta chain sequence together with its context. Arm-PCR with iRepertoire HTBI primers amplified the CDR3 regions for these TCR beta libraries. TCRdb ran MiXCR on the multiplex PCR reads and lists one entry per CDR3 protein. Of roughly 420,000 distinct CDR3 sequences in the sample, around a sixth are singletons; the top ten hold about 24%. The time point: newly diagnosed GD, antithyroid drugs for less than 3 months. PBMC-extracted RNA yielded the TCR library. The CDR3 is 17 amino acids. V dropped 4 bases and J dropped 4 bases, with 20 bases sitting between them. CDR1 and CDR2 (germline): MNHEY, SVGEGT. The data originate from a study of regulatory T cells in long-lasting Graves disease.

The input for sequencing was peripheral blood mononuclear cells (PBMCs), taken at new diagnosis, from a patient treated with antithyroid drugs. The gene calls are TRBV6-2 or TRBV6-3 and TRBJ1-5; the D gene is possibly TRBD1 (6 bases). This clonotype originated in a female donor with Graves disease. Here the CDR3 DNA reads TGTGCCAGCAGTTTAGCGCCCCCGGGGGCTCGGAATCAGCCCCAGCATTTT. This codes for CASSLAPPGARNQPQHF.